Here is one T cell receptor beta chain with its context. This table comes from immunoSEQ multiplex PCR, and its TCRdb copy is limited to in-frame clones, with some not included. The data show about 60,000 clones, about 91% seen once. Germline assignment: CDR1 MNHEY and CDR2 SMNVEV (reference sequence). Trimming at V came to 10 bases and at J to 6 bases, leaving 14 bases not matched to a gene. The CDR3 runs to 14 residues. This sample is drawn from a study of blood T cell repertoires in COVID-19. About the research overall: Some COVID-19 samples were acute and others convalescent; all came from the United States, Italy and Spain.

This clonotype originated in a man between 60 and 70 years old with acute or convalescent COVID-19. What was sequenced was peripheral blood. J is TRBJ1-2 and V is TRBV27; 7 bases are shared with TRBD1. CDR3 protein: CATGQSPPLHGYTF. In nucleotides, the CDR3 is TGTGCCACGGGACAGTCTCCCCCCCTCCATGGCTACACCTTC.